This entry features one T cell receptor beta chain sequence. Its antigen remains unknown. This specimen belongs to a study of blood T cells in healthy people across ages. Study-level findings and limits: Measured against age, TCR beta diversity per million T cells decreased in a roughly linear manner.

V was pared by 4 bases and J by 5 bases, with 12 bases of the junction left unmatched. This CDR3 has 16 residues. Germline V gives CDR1 MDHEN, CDR2 SYDVKM. A second PCR, run for about 7 to 11 cycles, used a sample-barcoded 5' primer plus a J-beta primer mix. TCRdb processed the 5' RACE reads anew with MiXCR; each CDR3 protein has one entry. The table records about 970,000 distinct CDR3 sequences, 45% to 60% of them present only once. The chain links TRBV28 to TRBJ1-2; 8 bases agree with TRBD1. This TCR came from a woman aged 55-69 years in good health. Sample: blood. DNA of the CDR3: TGTGCCAGCAGTTCGATCCGGGACAGGACAATTTATGGCTACACCTTC. Translating gives CASSSIRDRTIYGYTF.